The clone carrying this T cell receptor (beta chain) was seen more than once but under ten times. Antigen: not known. Assay used: immunoSEQ multiplex PCR; TCRdb lists only in-frame clones, some missing. The sample has fewer than 85,000 clones, around 92% seen once. This record belongs to a study of T cell responses to AZD1222 COVID-19 vaccine. Broader study findings: Reportedly, close to half of spike-specific TCRs are directed against unmutated variant regions. Donors, mostly white British, included more females; clonal diversity was possibly underestimated. Spike-specific TCR breadth and depth rose after two AZD1222 doses. In all cases, repertoires were sampled only after the peak T cell response.

This TCR was recovered from an adult in good health. The sequenced sample was peripheral blood, obtained on day 0 of MenACWY control vaccination.

In DNA form, the CDR3 reads TGTGCCAGCAGCTTGGGCAGGGGGAACTTCGATTCACCCCTCCACTTT. This gives the protein CASSLGRGNFDSPLHF. The chain links TRBV5-4 to TRBJ1-6; 7 nucleotides match TRBD1. V lost 0 bases, J lost 8 bases, and 8 bases stayed unmatched. There are 16 residues in the CDR3. Looked up from germline, CDR1 is SGHNT and CDR2 is YYREEE (reference sequence). Full variable domain (rest looked up from reference TRBV5-4 and TRBJ1-6): ETGVTQSPTHLIKTRGQQVTLRCSSQSGHNTVSWYQQALGQGPQFIFQYYREEENGRGNFPPRFSGLQFPNYSSELNVNALELDDSALYLCASSLGRGNFDSPLHFGNGTRLTVT.